The subject of this entry is one T cell receptor beta chain. The antigen remains unidentified. Germline assignment: CDR1 SEHNR and CDR2 FQNEAQ (reference sequence). This CDR3 comprises 15 residues. The V and J ends lost 4 bases and 1 base respectively, with 10 bases between them. Libraries were prepared by immunoSEQ multiplex PCR; TCRdb keeps only in-frame clonotypes and omits some of them. Among around 100,000 clones, 80% were seen once, and the ten largest hold approximately 15%. This record belongs to a study of Ad26.COV2.S vaccination and SARS-CoV-2 variants. General study points: Measurement of non-spike TCR breadth gave similar results in vaccine and placebo recipients. Relative to placebo recipients, vaccine recipients exhibited elevated spike-specific TCR breadth.

The rearrangement uses TRBV7-9 and TRBJ2-2; D gene uncertain. The sequence was collected from a human donor who had recovered from COVID-19. Material: peripheral blood, obtained after recovery from COVID-19. The CDR3 reads CASSSMWGNTGELFF. CDR3 DNA sequence: TGTGCCAGCAGCTCAATGTGGGGGAACACCGGGGAGCTGTTTTTT.